Presented here are 8 T cell receptor beta chains from one specimen sequenced in a study of shared clonotypes between healthy human individuals. Generated by immunoSEQ multiplex PCR, the TCRdb table keeps only in-frame clones and is missing some. This sample carries nearly 1,000,000 clones, more than 75% of them seen once, and the ten largest clones take approximately 1.5%. The sequencing input was memory CD4+ T cells sorted from blood. Documented subset: CD45RA-negative fraction. The receptors originated from a man between 18 and 35 years old in good health.

In this sample, this clone turned up a few times. This chain joins TRBV19 and TRBJ2-3; TRBD1 or TRBD2 may be the D gene (5 bases each). The length of the CDR3 is 14 residues. Trimming shortened V by 7 bases and J by 0 bases, and 11 bases separated the two germline ends. Germline values: CDR1 LNHDA, CDR2 SQIVND (reference sequence). The CDR3 is CASKTRGSTDTQYF. The CDR3 DNA reads TGTGCCAGTAAAACCCGGGGCAGCACAGATACGCAGTATTTT.

J is TRBJ2-5 and V is TRBV2; TRBD2 matches 14 bases. With 5 bases clipped from V and 9 bases from J, the junction kept 14 bases outside the gene matches. Germline-derived CDR1 and CDR2 are SNHLY and FYNNEI. The CDR3 is 17 amino acids. CDR3 residues: CASSLHPGLAGVGAQYF. The CDR3 DNA is TGTGCCAGCAGTCTTCATCCGGGACTAGCGGGAGTAGGGGCCCAGTACTTC.

V is TRBV4-2 and J is TRBJ2-1; 8 positions agree with TRBD2. CDR1 and CDR2 from the germline V gene are LGHNA and YNFKEQ. This CDR3 contains 17 residues. V lost 0 bases, J lost 2 bases, and 6 bases stayed unmatched. The CDR3 here is CASSQDLAGGTYNEQFF. The CDR3 DNA is TGTGCCAGCAGCCAAGATCTGGCGGGGGGAACCTACAATGAGCAGTTCTTC.

This sequence joins TRBV9 and TRBJ2-5, with no clear D. Germline V gene lookup returns CDR1 SGDLS and CDR2 YYNGEE. The CDR3 consists of 14 residues. The V gene lost 0 bases and the J gene lost 1 base, with 7 bases spanning the gap. CDR3 in DNA: TGTGCCAGCAGCGTAGATAGCATCCAAGAGACCCAGTACTTC. Translating it yields CASSVDSIQETQYF.

The chain joins TRBV5-1 to TRBJ2-1; a weak D match, TRBD2 (5 bases). The CDR3 runs 16 residues. With 1 base removed from V and 0 bases from J, the gap between germline ends came to 11 bases. CDR1 is SGHRS and CDR2 is YFSETQ in the germline V gene. The CDR3: CASSLFAGSSYNEQFF. In nucleotides, the CDR3 is TGCGCCAGCAGCTTGTTCGCGGGTAGCTCCTACAATGAGCAGTTCTTC.

This clone has a single count. V and J are TRBV7-9 and TRBJ2-2; 10 bases fit TRBD1. The CDR3 sequence is 17 residues long. In germline, CDR1 is SEHNR, CDR2 FQNEAQ (reference sequence). Trimming took 4 bases from V and 3 from J; bases not matched to a gene: 8. Written as DNA, the CDR3 is TGTGCCAGCAGCTCGCCCGGACAGGGGGAGTACACCGGGGAGCTGTTTTTT. It codes for CASSSPGQGEYTGELFF.

The genes are TRBV7-2 and TRBJ2-3; 7 positions match TRBD2. With 3 bases clipped from V and 2 bases from J, the junction kept 2 bases outside the gene matches. Per the germline V gene, CDR1 is SGHTA and CDR2 is FQGNSA. The CDR3 has 14 residues. The CDR3 sequence is CASSFGGTTDTQYF. CDR3 bases: TGTGCCAGCAGCTTCGGGGGGACCACAGATACGCAGTATTTT.

This clone was detected a few times. The chain joins TRBV19 to TRBJ1-1, with D perhaps TRBD1 (5 bases). The CDR3 loop spans 14 amino acids. Germline CDR1 is LNHDA and CDR2 is SQIVND (reference sequence). Trimming removed 0 bases at V and 7 bases at J, with 12 bases between. CDR3 sequence (DNA): TGTGCCAGTAGTATAGAAGGGACCGTGGGTGAAGCTTTCTTT. Translation: CASSIEGTVGEAFF.